Presented here are 15 T cell receptor beta chains from one specimen sequenced in a study of siplizumab effects on memory and regulatory T cells. TCRdb's table, derived via immunoSEQ multiplex PCR, lists solely in-frame clones and lacks some. The data contain approximately 15,000 clones, 40% to 55% of them singletons. No cognate antigen is known for these TCRs. Researchers cocultured the mixed lymphocyte reaction cells at 37°C for approximately six days. Sequenced input: CFSE-low (dividing) CD4+ T cells sorted from an allogeneic mixed lymphocyte reaction. These receptors were obtained from a human donor in good health; the cells came from an allogeneic mixed lymphocyte reaction. Some clones in this sample may be carry-over from other donors' samples.

This chain connects TRBV19 to TRBJ1-4; D is unclear. Germline CDR1 LNHDA, CDR2 SQIVND (reference sequence). This CDR3 comprises 13 residues. The CDR3 sequence is CGTRRGGEEKLFF. For the CDR3, the DNA is TGTGGCACTCGCCGGGGAGGCGAGGAAAAACTGTTTTTT. Full variable domain (outside the CDR3, taken from reference TRBV19 and TRBJ1-4): DGGITQSPKYLFRKEGQNVTLSCEQNLNHDAMYWYRQDPGQGLRLIYYSQIVNDFQKGDIAEGYSVSREKKESFPLTVTSAQKNPTAFYLCGTRRGGEEKLFFGSGTQLSVL.

Written as DNA, the CDR3 is TGTGCCACCAGCAGAGATCAGGTCACTGAGCAGTTCTTC. It translates to CATSRDQVTEQFF. The chain couples TRBV15 to TRBJ2-1; D uncertain. Germline loops: CDR1 LNHNV, CDR2 YYDKDF (reference sequence). The CDR3 covers 13 residues. The V end was cut by 0 bases, the J end by 9 bases, with 9 bases between.

The chain joins TRBV7-9 to TRBJ2-3; 13 bases match TRBD2. Germline trimming cut 5 bases from V and 7 bases from J; bases unmatched to any gene: 12. The CDR3 has 17 residues. Germline CDR1 and CDR2: SEHNR and FQNEAQ (reference sequence). CDR3 in DNA: TGTGCCAGCAGCACGACGACGGGACTAGCGGGACTACATACGCAGTATTTT. Translating it yields CASSTTTGLAGLHTQYF.

The J gene is TRBJ2-5, the V gene TRBV9, with 12 nucleotides matching TRBD2. Losses at the gene ends were 3 bases for V and 3 bases for J; bases not matched to a gene: 3. The CDR3 runs 15 residues. CDR1 SGDLS and CDR2 YYNGEE come from the germline V gene. CDR3 sequence: CASSATSGRKETQYF. Written as DNA, the CDR3 is TGTGCCAGCAGCGCGACTAGCGGGAGAAAAGAGACCCAGTACTTC.

By frequency in the sample, this clone is large. The CDR3, as DNA: TGTGCCAGCAGCCAGGATCGCCTTGCCGGGGAGCTGTTTTTT. It codes for CASSQDRLAGELFF. The chain is built from TRBV7-2 and TRBJ2-2; no clear D. Trimming took 5 bases from V and 6 from J, leaving 13 bases between them. The CDR3 is 14 amino acids. Germline V gene lookup returns CDR1 SGHTA and CDR2 FQGNSA.

About this clone: Other DNA sequences of this sample code for an identical CDR3. The chain combines TRBV5-1 with TRBJ2-3, with 12 nucleotides matching TRBD2. V gave up 6 bases and J gave up 5 bases; unmatched junction bases: 7. This CDR3 is built from 15 residues. The germline V gene encodes CDR1 SGHRS and CDR2 YFSETQ. DNA of the CDR3: TGCGCCAGCACTGTAACTAGCGGGAGGTTAGATACGCAGTATTTT. This codes for CASTVTSGRLDTQYF.

The J gene is TRBJ1-3, the V gene TRBV15; possibly TRBD1 for D (5 bases). V was shortened by 5 bases and J by 2 bases, with 16 bases between the two germline ends. The length of the CDR3 is 16 residues. CDR1 LNHNV and CDR2 YYDKDF come from the germline V gene (reference sequence). CDR3 amino acids: CATSLGWGNPGNTIYF. DNA of the CDR3: TGTGCCACCAGCTTGGGATGGGGGAACCCTGGAAACACCATATATTTT.

This chain joins TRBV29-1 and TRBJ1-2, with 11 bases lining up with TRBD1. The CDR3 extends over 14 amino acids. Germline V gives CDR1 SQVTM, CDR2 ANQGSEA. The CDR3 here is CSAARGQGADGYTF. The DNA of the CDR3 is TGCAGTGCAGCCAGAGGACAGGGGGCGGATGGCTACACCTTC.

This clone came up once. The chain uses TRBV19 and TRBJ2-7, with 7 bases that match TRBD2. V gave up 1 base and J gave up 0 bases; unmatched junction bases: 6. Per germline, CDR1 LNHDA and CDR2 SQIVND (reference sequence). The CDR3 covers 16 residues. Written as DNA, the CDR3 is TGTGCCAGTAGTATAGCGGCTAGCGGAAGCTCCTACGAGCAGTACTTC. Translating it yields CASSIAASGSSYEQYF.

This clone appeared a few times. This sequence joins TRBV7-9 and TRBJ2-7; unclear D gene. Trimming shortened V by 5 bases and J by 7 bases, and 15 bases separated the two germline ends. In germline, CDR1 is SEHNR, CDR2 FQNEAQ (reference sequence). The CDR3 length is 13 residues. CDR3 DNA sequence: TGTGCCAGCAGCGATCCTCCTGTGGAGGAGCAGTACTTC. Translated, it gives CASSDPPVEEQYF.

The chain links TRBV27 to TRBJ1-2; D might be TRBD1 (6 bases). The germline CDR1 and CDR2 sequences are MNHEY and SMNVEV (reference sequence). The germline V and J ends were trimmed by 3 bases and 6 bases, with 11 bases remaining between them. The CDR3 length is 13 residues. The DNA of the CDR3 is TGTGCCAGCAGTTTTAGGGGGGCGCATGGCTACACCTTC. Its protein product is CASSFRGAHGYTF.

A note on this clone: This clone may be a read error of a much larger clone one base away. This chain connects TRBV15 to TRBJ1-3, with TRBD1 identical over 7 bases. V gave up 8 bases and J gave up 0 bases; unmatched junction bases: 10. Germline V gives CDR1 LNHNV, CDR2 YYDKDF (reference sequence). This CDR3 contains 16 residues. CDR3 sequence: CATGSRTGTSGNTIYF. Written as DNA, the CDR3 is TGTGCCACCGGCTCCCGGACAGGAACCTCTGGAAACACCATATATTTT.

This clone has a count of ten or more. V is TRBV18 and J is TRBJ1-3; TRBD1 is a possible D gene (6 bases). V gave up 3 bases and J gave up 0 bases, with 12 bases separating them. CDR3 length: 16 residues. Germline V CDR1 and CDR2: KGHSH, LQKENI. The CDR3 bases are TGTGCCAGCTCACCTATCGCAGGGGTCTCTGGAAACACCATATATTTT. This gives the protein CASSPIAGVSGNTIYF.

This clone showed up just a few times. V and J are TRBV19 and TRBJ2-2, with 10 positions matching TRBD2. V lost 7 bases to trimming and J lost 3 bases; unmatched junction nucleotides: 2. The CDR3 sequence is 14 residues long. Germline-derived CDR1 and CDR2 are LNHDA and SQIVND (reference sequence). As DNA, the CDR3 is TGTGCCAGTATAGCGGGAGGATACACCGGGGAGCTGTTTTTT. Amino acids: CASIAGGYTGELFF.

The rearrangement uses TRBV19 and TRBJ2-2; tentative D call: TRBD1 (6 bases). V was clipped by 7 bases and J by 0 bases, with 12 bases between them. Germline CDR1 LNHDA, CDR2 SQIVND (reference sequence). CDR3 size: 15 residues. For the CDR3, the DNA is TGTGCCAGTATTACAGGGCCGGCGAACACCGGGGAGCTGTTTTTT. It translates to CASITGPANTGELFF.